This passage covers 26 T cell receptor beta chains from one sample sequenced in a study of CXCR3-negative and CXCR3-positive naive CD8 T cells. Study-wide findings and caveats: CXCR3-positive naive cells carried more hydrophobic TRB CDR3s than CXCR3-negative ones.

The method, 5' RACE with UMI labels, was used to prepare the TRB cDNA libraries. Reprocessing the 5' RACE reads, TCRdb reports a single entry for every CDR3 protein and omits DNA. This sample's clone table lists about 110,000 distinct CDR3 sequences. Which antigens these TCRs recognize remains unknown. The material sequenced was naive CXCR3+ CD8+ T cells from blood. Subset noted: CD45RO-CCR7+CD27+CD95- naive CD8+ T cells expressing CXCR3 (TNR3+). These receptor sequences come from a human donor in good health. Some clones in this sample may be carry-over from other donors' samples.

This chain links TRBV20-1 with TRBJ2-5; TCRdb designates TRBD1, a call that cannot be tested without DNA. Germline assignment: CDR1 DFQATT and CDR2 SNEGSKA (reference sequence). The CDR3 is made up of 15 amino acids. This chain's CDR3 is CSARGPSGTEETQYF.

The rearrangement uses TRBV7-9 and TRBJ1-1. Germline V gene sequence: CDR1 SEHNR, CDR2 FQNEAQ (reference sequence). CDR3 length: 14 amino acids. The CDR3 loop reads CASSSTVQNTEAFF.

V usage is TRBV11-2 and J usage is TRBJ1-6; with no DNA, the TCRdb D assignment of TRBD1 cannot be verified. The CDR3 consists of 13 residues. CDR1 and CDR2 (germline): SGHAT, FQNNGV. The CDR3 loop reads CASSLDLGAPLHF. The full variable domain, rest sourced from reference TRBV11-2 and TRBJ1-6, is EAGVAQSPRYKIIEKRQSVAFWCNPISGHATLYWYQQILGQGPKLLIQFQNNGVVDDSQLPKDRFSAERLKGVDSTLKIQPAKLEDSAVYLCASSLDLGAPLHFGNGTRLTVT.

CDR3 protein: CASTEGTGGTTEAFF. This chain connects TRBV25-1 to TRBJ1-1; TCRdb calls TRBD1, which cannot be checked without DNA. This CDR3 region has 15 residues. CDR1 and CDR2 from the germline V gene are MGHDK and SYGVNS. Looking up the rest from reference TRBV25-1 and TRBJ1-1 gives the full variable domain: EADIYQTPRYLVIGTGKKITLECSQTMGHDKMYWYQQDPGMELHLIHYSYGVNSTEKGDLSSESTVSRIRTEHFPLTLESARPSHTSQYLCASTEGTGGTTEAFFGQGTRLTVV.

The V gene is TRBV15, the J gene TRBJ2-7; the D gene TCRdb calls, TRBD1, cannot be checked with no DNA. The germline V gene encodes CDR1 LNHNV and CDR2 YYDKDF (reference sequence). The CDR3 extends over 14 amino acids. The CDR3 reads CATSISAFTYEQYF.

The chain is built from TRBV29-1 and TRBJ2-6; TCRdb's assignment of TRBD1 cannot be checked, as there is no DNA. CDR1 is SQVTM and CDR2 is ANQGSEA in the germline V gene. The CDR3 loop spans 21 amino acids. CDR3: CSVEWTEDHGGSFYGANVLTF. The complete variable domain, with remaining parts taken from reference TRBV29-1 and TRBJ2-6, reads SAVISQKPSRDICQRGTSLTIQCQVDSQVTMMFWYRQQPGQSLTLIATANQGSEATYESGFVIDKFPISRPNLTFSTLTVSNMSPEDSSIYLCSVEWTEDHGGSFYGANVLTFGAGSRLTVL.

The chain combines TRBV30 with TRBJ2-1; checking the TCRdb D call of TRBD2 is not possible without DNA. The CDR3 loop spans 13 amino acids. The germline gives CDR1 GTSNPN, CDR2 SVGIG (reference sequence). The CDR3: CAWTGSEYNEQFF.

This chain connects TRBV4-3 to TRBJ2-1. The CDR3 loop spans 17 amino acids. CDR1 and CDR2 (germline): LGHNA, YSLEER. The CDR3 protein is CASSQDLNPTFYNEQFF.

The V call is TRBV28, the J call TRBJ2-5. The CDR3 extends over 14 amino acids. The germline V gene has CDR1 MDHEN and CDR2 SYDVKM. CDR3 sequence: CASSLSQLQETQYF.

The V call is TRBV12-5, the J call TRBJ2-1; there is no DNA to check the TCRdb D call of TRBD1. Germline loops: CDR1 LGHNT, CDR2 FRNRAP. The CDR3 length is 15 residues. The CDR3 sequence: CASGSSHRGHNEQFF.

The rearrangement joins TRBV19 to TRBJ2-1; TCRdb's D call of TRBD1 is untestable without DNA. The CDR3 sequence is 12 residues long. CDR1 LNHDA and CDR2 SQIVND come from the germline V gene (reference sequence). CDR3 amino acids: CAARQGLGEQFF. Complete variable domain (other parts from reference TRBV19 and TRBJ2-1): DGGITQSPKYLFRKEGQNVTLSCEQNLNHDAMYWYRQDPGQGLRLIYYSQIVNDFQKGDIAEGYSVSREKKESFPLTVTSAQKNPTAFYLCAARQGLGEQFFGPGTRLTVL.

This chain joins TRBV5-1 and TRBJ2-3. The CDR3 covers 14 residues. From germline, CDR1 is SGHRS and CDR2 YFSETQ. Here the CDR3 reads CASSLVLGDHTQYF.

The chain is built from TRBV25-1 and TRBJ2-1; TCRdb lists TRBD2, though no DNA is available to test this call. Looked up from germline, CDR1 is MGHDK and CDR2 is SYGVNS. The length of the CDR3 is 17 residues. CDR3 loop: CASSGPTSGISYNEQFF.

The chain joins TRBV7-9 to TRBJ1-1; TCRdb gives TRBD1 as the D gene, but with no DNA this cannot be confirmed. CDR1 is SEHNR, CDR2 FQNEAQ, per germline (reference sequence). This CDR3 has 13 residues. The CDR3 here is CASSYRGPPEAFF. The full variable domain, rest sourced from reference TRBV7-9 and TRBJ1-1, is DTGVSQNPRHKITKRGQNVTFRCDPISEHNRLYWYRQTLGQGPEFLTYFQNEAQLEKSRLLSDRFSAERPKGSFSTLEIQRTEQGDSAMYLCASSYRGPPEAFFGQGTRLTVV.

The chain couples TRBV29-1 to TRBJ1-4; the TRBD1 assignment by TCRdb is unverifiable without DNA. Germline assignment: CDR1 SQVTM and CDR2 ANQGSEA. There are 13 residues in the CDR3. CDR3 region: CSVFGGTNEKLFF. Filled out from reference TRBV29-1 and TRBJ1-4, the complete variable domain reads SAVISQKPSRDICQRGTSLTIQCQVDSQVTMMFWYRQQPGQSLTLIATANQGSEATYESGFVIDKFPISRPNLTFSTLTVSNMSPEDSSIYLCSVFGGTNEKLFFGSGTQLSVL.

The rearrangement uses TRBV5-1 and TRBJ2-1; TCRdb returns TRBD1, unconfirmable since there is no DNA. Germline V gene lookup returns CDR1 SGHRS and CDR2 YFSETQ. The CDR3 length is 15 residues. This chain's CDR3 is CASSSTGTAYNEQFF.

This CDR3 is CASSLTGGEQYF. The rearrangement uses TRBV13 and TRBJ2-7; TCRdb's D call of TRBD2 is untestable without DNA. This CDR3 has 12 amino acids. Per the germline V gene, CDR1 is PRHDT and CDR2 is FYEKMQ (reference sequence).

The V gene is TRBV28, the J gene TRBJ2-7; TCRdb reports TRBD1, a call that lacks DNA to check it against. Germline lookup yields CDR1 MDHEN and CDR2 SYDVKM. CDR3 size: 15 residues. This CDR3 reads CASSSFRVLYYEQYF.

This chain uses TRBV6-6 with TRBJ2-2; without DNA, the TCRdb call of TRBD1 cannot be checked. CDR3 size: 18 residues. Germline CDR1 and CDR2: MNHNY and SVGAGI (reference sequence). CDR3: CASSYHLRDTTNTGELFF.

The chain employs TRBV7-2 and TRBJ1-1; the D gene TCRdb calls, TRBD1, cannot be checked with no DNA. Per germline, CDR1 SGHTA and CDR2 FQGNSA. The length of the CDR3 is 16 residues. The CDR3 here is CASSLGGQGWNTEAFF.

The genes are TRBV7-9 and TRBJ2-3; with no DNA, the TCRdb D assignment of TRBD1 cannot be verified. This CDR3 is 13 amino acids long. CDR1 SEHNR and CDR2 FQNEAQ come from the germline V gene (reference sequence). The chain's CDR3 is CASSAPGADTQYF.

This chain links TRBV20-1 with TRBJ2-3; TCRdb picks TRBD1, but there is no DNA to check that call. This CDR3 region has 15 residues. Germline V gene data show CDR1 as DFQATT and CDR2 as SNEGSKA (reference sequence). The CDR3: CSARDSGDFTDTQYF.

CDR3 region: CASSSDRFGYTF. The V call is TRBV6-5, the J call TRBJ1-2; TCRdb selects TRBD1, and the lack of DNA leaves this call unchecked. The CDR3 runs 12 residues. Germline V gene data show CDR1 as MNHEY and CDR2 as SVGAGI.

The gene calls are TRBV29-1 and TRBJ2-1; TCRdb returns TRBD2, unconfirmable since there is no DNA. The germline gives CDR1 SQVTM, CDR2 ANQGSEA. The CDR3 spans 13 residues. CDR3 amino acids: CSVPGTSNDEQFF.

The chain has TRBV6-5 and TRBJ1-1; TCRdb outputs TRBD1, but without DNA this stays unchecked. The CDR3 covers 13 residues. Germline loops: CDR1 MNHEY, CDR2 SVGAGI. The CDR3 spells CASTGVGNTEAFF.

The V call is TRBV7-6, the J call TRBJ2-3. The CDR3 has 16 amino acids. Germline V CDR1 and CDR2: SGHVS, FNYEAQ. CDR3: CASSLATSGSTDTQYF.